The clone carrying this TCR beta chain was found many times. Antigen unknown. This CDR3 has 15 amino acids. Germline V gives CDR1 SGHRS, CDR2 YFSETQ. Trimming pared 0 bases from V and 5 bases from J, leaving 11 bases between. The data belong to a study of regulatory T cells in long-lasting Graves disease. General study findings and limits: The sample size was small, and this may have reduced accuracy. There was favoring of TRBV28, TRBJ1-2 and TRBJ2-5 in persistent disease.

Time point defined: newly diagnosed GD, antithyroid drugs for less than 3 months. PBMCs were the source of the RNA used for TCR sequencing. Through Arm-PCR of CDR3 regions and iRepertoire HTBI primers, TCR beta libraries were built. TCRdb re-called the multiplex PCR reads through MiXCR, storing one row per CDR3 protein. The data hold 350,000 to 500,000 distinct CDR3 sequences, with 11% to 15% observed a single time. This same sample was also taken into another study, of T cells in Graves' hyperthyroidism and ophthalmopathy. In that study: Every diagnosis used clinical symptoms, serum thyroxine and TRAb, thyroid ultrasound and orbital computed tomography. The HTBI primer set drove a first-round RT-PCR of the TCR CDR3.

This rearrangement joins TRBV5-1 to TRBJ1-4; D possibly corresponds to TRBD1 (5 bases). Sequenced material: peripheral blood mononuclear cells (PBMCs), taken at new diagnosis, from a patient treated with antithyroid drugs. The source of this sequence is a woman aged 45-65 years with Graves disease. CDR3 protein: CASSLGERGNEKLFF. The CDR3 coding sequence is TGCGCCAGCAGCTTGGGGGAGCGGGGCAATGAAAAACTGTTTTTT.